Shown below are 13 T cell receptor beta chains from a single sample sequenced in a study of CD8 T cells in ankylosing spondylitis. Findings and caveats of the study: Typical of ankylosing spondylitis blood, it appeared, was a TCR beta motif of eight highly homologous variants.

These receptors are not linked to any known antigen. In TCRdb, the 5' RACE reads were re-called with MiXCR into one record per CDR3 protein. The data contain around 440,000 distinct CDR3 sequences, roughly a sixth of them singletons. Source material: blood, either unsorted or a sorted T cell fraction (not recorded which). These receptors originate from a male donor with ankylosing spondylitis.

In this sample, this clonotype turned up a few times. The chain has TRBV5-1 and TRBJ1-2; TRBD1 is a possible D gene (5 bases). The CDR3 loop spans 14 amino acids. In germline, CDR1 is SGHRS, CDR2 YFSETQ. V shed 0 bases and J shed 4 bases, with 10 bases lying between them. This CDR3 reads CASSLAGDSYGYTF. The DNA for the CDR3 is TGCGCCAGCAGCTTGGCGGGTGACAGCTATGGCTACACCTTC. Filled out from reference TRBV5-1 and TRBJ1-2, the complete variable domain reads KAGVTQTPRYLIKTRGQQVTLSCSPISGHRSVSWYQQTPGQGLQFLFEYFSETQRNKGNFPGRFSGRQFSNSRSEMNVSTLELGDSALYLCASSLAGDSYGYTFGSGTRLTVV.

This clonotype has a handful of counts. CDR3 DNA: TGTGCCAGCACCCCGTTGATCGGGGAGCTGTTTTTT. It encodes CASTPLIGELFF. The gene calls are TRBV28 and TRBJ2-2; D is unresolved. There are 12 residues in the CDR3. Trimming pared 7 bases from V and 7 bases from J, leaving 10 bases between. Germline V gene lookup returns CDR1 MDHEN and CDR2 SYDVKM.

J is TRBJ2-5 and V is TRBV20-1; TRBD2 matches 13 bases. This CDR3 is built from 17 residues. Germline V CDR1 and CDR2: DFQATT, SNEGSKA (reference sequence). V lost 2 bases, J lost 5 bases, and 11 bases stayed unmatched. The CDR3 sequence: CSARNPPLAGGQETQYF. The CDR3 DNA reads as TGCAGTGCTAGAAATCCCCCACTAGCGGGGGGGCAGGAGACCCAGTACTTC.

The chain has TRBV7-2 and TRBJ2-7; 10 nucleotides match TRBD2. V was clipped by 3 bases and J by 0 bases; unmatched bases: 2. This CDR3 has 15 amino acids. Germline V gene lookup returns CDR1 SGHTA and CDR2 FQGNSA. The CDR3 DNA reads as TGTGCCAGCAGCTTCTCTAGCGGGAGCTCCTACGAGCAGTACTTC. Protein sequence: CASSFSSGSSYEQYF. Complete variable domain (other parts from reference TRBV7-2 and TRBJ2-7): GAGVSQSPSNKVTEKGKDVELRCDPISGHTALYWYRQSLGQGLEFLIYFQGNSAPDKSGLPSDRFSAERTGGSVSTLTIQRTQQEDSAVYLCASSFSSGSSYEQYFGPGTRLTVT.

In this sample, this clonotype turned up a few times. The chain combines TRBV6-1 with TRBJ2-5, with a tentative D call TRBD1 (6 bases). From germline, CDR1 is MNHNS and CDR2 SASEGT. The CDR3 contains 15 residues. V shed 5 bases and J shed 2 bases, with 15 bases lying between them. This chain's CDR3 is CASSRGQTYQETQYF. CDR3 nucleotides: TGTGCCAGCAGTCGTGGACAGACATATCAAGAGACCCAGTACTTC.

This chain's CDR3 is CASSYQGLTNTGELFF. CDR3 in DNA: TGTGCCAGCAGCTACCAGGGACTAACGAACACCGGGGAGCTGTTTTTT. This chain uses TRBV7-9 with TRBJ2-2; TRBD2 matches 7 bases. Germline V gene data show CDR1 as SEHNR and CDR2 as FQNEAQ (reference sequence). CDR3 size: 16 residues. Trimming removed 4 bases from V and 0 bases from J; junction bases left unmatched: 5.

This clonotype has only a few counts. One end of the junction fails to match germline, which may point to a read error. The genes are TRBV3-1 and TRBJ1-1; 7 bases are a match to TRBD1. The CDR3 covers 14 residues. Germline CDR1 is LGHDT and CDR2 is YNNKEL (reference sequence). For the CDR3, the DNA is TGTGCCAGCGGGGACAGAGAAATGAACAGTGAAGCTTTCTTT. It specifies CASGDREMNSEAFF.

The chain combines TRBV15 with TRBJ1-3; 9 positions agree with TRBD1. Germline V gives CDR1 LNHNV, CDR2 YYDKDF (reference sequence). V shed 5 bases, J shed 4 bases, and the junction held 12 bases outside the gene matches. The CDR3 spans 17 residues. The CDR3 here is CATSPQGDRVGGNTIYF. For the CDR3, the DNA is TGTGCCACCAGCCCCCAGGGGGACAGGGTTGGCGGAAACACCATATATTTT.

In its sample, this clonotype was seen many times. The rearrangement links TRBV20-1 to TRBJ2-7; TRBD1 is a possible D gene (6 bases). Trimming removed 5 bases at V and 1 base at J, with 15 bases between. The CDR3 consists of 14 residues. Germline CDR1 DFQATT, CDR2 SNEGSKA (reference sequence). The CDR3 coding sequence is TGCAGTGCTCCCCGGACAGACTCTTCCTACGAGCAGTACTTC. Its protein product is CSAPRTDSSYEQYF.

This chain links TRBV7-2 with TRBJ2-1; 11 nucleotides agree with TRBD2. CDR3 size: 12 residues. The germline V gene encodes CDR1 SGHTA and CDR2 FQGNSA. V trimming: 4 bases; J trimming: 15 bases; junction bases outside the gene matches: 5. The CDR3 spells CASSSMGLAAFF. The CDR3 coding sequence is TGTGCCAGCAGCTCGATGGGACTAGCGGCGTTCTTC.

The chain uses TRBV28 and TRBJ2-1, with TRBD2 identical over 8 bases. J lost 6 bases, V lost 5 bases, and 9 bases had no gene match. CDR3 length: 15 residues. CDR1 and CDR2 from the germline V gene are MDHEN and SYDVKM. CDR3 nucleotides: TGTGCCAGCAGTCGGAGCGGGAGCCCCCCCAATGAGCAGTTCTTC. Translation gives CASSRSGSPPNEQFF. Combining the CDR3 with reference TRBV28 and TRBJ2-1 gives the whole variable domain DVKVTQSSRYLVKRTGEKVFLECVQDMDHENMFWYRQDPGLGLRLIYFSYDVKMKEKGDIPEGYSVSREKKERFSLILESASTNQTSMYLCASSRSGSPPNEQFFGPGTRLTVL.

The rearrangement uses TRBV5-1 and TRBJ2-2, with D perhaps given as TRBD1 or TRBD2 (5 bases each). The germline V gene has CDR1 SGHRS and CDR2 YFSETQ. V lost 4 bases, J lost 0 bases, and 13 bases lay in between. CDR3 size: 16 residues. Here the CDR3 DNA reads TGCGCCAGCAGCGAGCCGGGACGGACGAACACCGGGGAGCTGTTTTTT. Translating it yields CASSEPGRTNTGELFF.

This clonotype showed up just a few times. The chain uses TRBV7-9 and TRBJ2-7; D unclear. This CDR3 has 14 amino acids. Trimming shortened V by 1 base and J by 0 bases, and 7 bases separated the two germline ends. Germline V gives CDR1 SEHNR, CDR2 FQNEAQ (reference sequence). CDR3 region: CASSLEQSSYEQYF. CDR3 DNA sequence: TGTGCCAGCAGCTTAGAGCAGAGCTCCTACGAGCAGTACTTC. The full variable domain, its missing parts supplied by reference TRBV7-9 and TRBJ2-7, is DTGVSQNPRHKITKRGQNVTFRCDPISEHNRLYWYRQTLGQGPEFLTYFQNEAQLEKSRLLSDRFSAERPKGSFSTLEIQRTEQGDSAMYLCASSLEQSSYEQYFGPGTRLTVT.